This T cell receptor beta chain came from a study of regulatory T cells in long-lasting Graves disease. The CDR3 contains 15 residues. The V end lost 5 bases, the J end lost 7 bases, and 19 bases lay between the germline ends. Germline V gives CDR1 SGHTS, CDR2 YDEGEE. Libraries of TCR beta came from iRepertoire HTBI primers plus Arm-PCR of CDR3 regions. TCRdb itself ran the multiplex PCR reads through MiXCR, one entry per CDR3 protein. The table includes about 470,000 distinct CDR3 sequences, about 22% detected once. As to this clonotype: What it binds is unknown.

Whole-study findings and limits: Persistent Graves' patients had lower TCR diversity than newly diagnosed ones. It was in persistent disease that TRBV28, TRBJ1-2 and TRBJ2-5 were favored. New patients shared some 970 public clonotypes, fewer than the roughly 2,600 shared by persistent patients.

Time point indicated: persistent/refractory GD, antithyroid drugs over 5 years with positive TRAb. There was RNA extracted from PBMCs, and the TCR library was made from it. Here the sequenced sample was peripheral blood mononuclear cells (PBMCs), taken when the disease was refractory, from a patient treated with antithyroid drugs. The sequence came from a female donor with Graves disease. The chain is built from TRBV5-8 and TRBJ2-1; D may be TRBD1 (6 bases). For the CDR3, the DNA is TGTGCCAGCAGGATATATAAGACAGGATTGAATGAGCAGTTCTTC. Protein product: CASRIYKTGLNEQFF.